The 25 T cell receptor beta chains below come from one sample, sequenced in a study of tumor-infiltrating lymphocytes in primary liver carcinoma. Making TCR beta cDNA involved approximately 0.5 ug total RNA and a constant-region primer. Generation of the TCR beta libraries relied on three nested multiplex PCR rounds using slightly modified ARM-PCR. The study ran its first two PCR rounds for approximately 10 cycles each, using TRBV1-TRBV30 forward primers and a C-beta reverse primer. TCRdb independently ran MiXCR on the multiplex PCR reads; one entry per CDR3 protein. The sample has fewer than 200,000 distinct CDR3 sequences, around 81% seen once; the top ten hold 15% to 20%. Bulk tissue was left unsorted, and RNA and DNA were co-extracted from about 20-30 mg of it. Material for sequencing was tumor tissue from primary liver carcinoma. These receptors were taken from a man in his forties or fifties with primary liver carcinoma and hepatitis B virus infection.

About this clonotype itself: This clone may be a read error of a much larger clone one base away. This CDR3 fails to terminate in the conserved phenylalanine or tryptophan, so it likely reflects a read error. The genes are TRBV14 and TRBJ2-5, with 8 bases lining up with TRBD1. The CDR3 consists of 15 residues. V gave up 4 bases and J gave up 2 bases; unmatched junction bases: 6. Germline CDR1 SGHDN, CDR2 FVKESK. The CDR3 DNA reads as TGTGCCAGCAGCCTCGGACAGGGTAAACAAGAGACCCAGTACTAC. Protein: CASSLGQGKQETQYY.

On this clonotype: As the CDR3 is not closed by the conserved phenylalanine or tryptophan, this likely results from a read error. The rearrangement links TRBV11-1 to TRBJ2-4; 10 nucleotides match TRBD2. Germline CDR1 reads SGHAT; CDR2 reads FQDESV (reference sequence). The CDR3 totals 17 residues. DNA of the CDR3: TGTGTCAGCAGCTGTCCCGGGACTAGCGTGACCAAAAACATTCAGTACCTC. It is translated as CVSSCPGTSVTKNIQYL.

This chain uses TRBV4-2 with TRBJ2-1; 7 bases match TRBD1. CDR1 and CDR2 from the germline V gene are LGHNA and YNFKEQ. This CDR3 region has 16 residues. V shed 3 bases and J 5 bases; nucleotides not matched to a gene: 10. The CDR3 here is CASSHAGEQGNNEQFF. CDR3 in DNA: TGTGCCAGCAGCCATGCCGGTGAACAGGGGAACAATGAGCAGTTCTTC.

On this clonotype: Relative to the germline gene, one junction end is altered; a read error may explain this. J is TRBJ2-2 and V is TRBV5-1; tentatively, D is TRBD2 (6 bases). Germline lookup yields CDR1 SGHRS and CDR2 YFSETQ. There are 17 residues in the CDR3. The chain's CDR3 is CASSFETSGRNTGELIF. In DNA, the CDR3 is TGCGCCAGCAGCTTCGAAACTAGTGGGAGGAACACCGGGGAGCTGATTTTC. Using reference TRBV5-1 and TRBJ2-2 for the parts outside the CDR3, the full variable domain is KAGVTQTPRYLIKTRGQQVTLSCSPISGHRSVSWYQQTPGQGLQFLFEYFSETQRNKGNFPGRFSGRQFSNSRSEMNVSTLELGDSALYLCASSFETSGRNTGELIFGEGSRLTVL.

To note about this clonotype: One junction end disagrees with the germline gene, perhaps due to a read error. This chain links TRBV6-1 with TRBJ2-7, with D hard to call. CDR3 size: 11 residues. The germline CDR1 and CDR2 sequences are MNHNS and SASEGT. CDR3 DNA: TGTGCCAGCAGTGACGGCTACGACCAGTATTTC. It translates to CASSDGYDQYF.

Of note for this clonotype: An end of the junction does not agree with germline; a read error may underlie this. The CDR3 sequence is CTSTLGLAGAGPQETQYF. In DNA form, the CDR3 reads TGTACCAGCACTTTGGGACTAGCGGGAGCGGGACCCCAAGAGACCCAGTACTTC. The chain uses TRBV5-4 and TRBJ2-5, with 14 positions matching TRBD2. The CDR3 has 18 residues. Germline CDR1 is SGHNT and CDR2 is YYREEE (reference sequence).

Comments on this clonotype: A clone one base away is much larger, so this may be a read error. This rearrangement joins TRBV12-3 or TRBV12-4 to TRBJ2-3; maybe TRBD2 (6 bases). This CDR3 has 15 residues. CDR3 nucleotide sequence: TGTGCCAGCGGTTTTGGGCGGGGAAGCACAGATACGCAGTATTTT. Amino acids: CASGFGRGSTDTQYF.

Notes on this clonotype: The junction and the germline gene differ at one end; a read error may be behind it. The chain carries TRBV29-1 and TRBJ2-7; the match to TRBD1 covers 7 bases. The CDR3 is 13 residues long. The germline gives CDR1 SQVTM, CDR2 ANQGSEA. The CDR3 loop reads CNVAPTGLHEQYF. The CDR3 region has the DNA TGTAACGTGGCCCCGACAGGGCTCCACGAGCAGTACTTC.

V and J are TRBV6-2 or TRBV6-3 and TRBJ1-1; D gene ambiguous. The CDR3 runs 11 residues. Per the germline V gene, CDR1 is MNHEY and CDR2 is SVGEGT. CDR3 region: CVSSSAGPAFF. The CDR3 coding sequence is TGTGTCAGTAGTTCGGCAGGCCCGGCTTTCTTT.

About this clonotype: The CDR3 end shows no conserved phenylalanine or tryptophan, and so a read error is likely. This sequence joins TRBV5-4 and TRBJ1-1; D remains unclear. This CDR3 is built from 14 residues. Trimming shortened V by 5 bases and J by 5 bases, and 16 bases separated the two germline ends. Germline CDR1 is SGHNT and CDR2 is YYREEE (reference sequence). The DNA for the CDR3 is TGTGCCAGCAGTCCCGGACGGGAAGGAACTGAAGCTTTCTAT. This sequence encodes CASSPGREGTEAFY.

The genes are TRBV5-1 and TRBJ2-3; D is possibly TRBD2 (5 bases). V was cut by 5 bases and J by 2 bases, with 18 bases left in between. Germline CDR1 is SGHRS and CDR2 is YFSETQ. There are 16 residues in the CDR3. CDR3 in DNA: TGCGCCAGCAGGGAGTCTAGCAGTAGTTCCACAGATACGCAGTATTTT. Encoded protein: CASRESSSSSTDTQYF. Variable domain in full (rest from reference TRBV5-1 and TRBJ2-3): KAGVTQTPRYLIKTRGQQVTLSCSPISGHRSVSWYQQTPGQGLQFLFEYFSETQRNKGNFPGRFSGRQFSNSRSEMNVSTLELGDSALYLCASRESSSSSTDTQYFGPGTRLTVL.

A word on this clonotype: One end of the junction is discordant with germline, which a read error may explain. The CDR3 reads CVSSRDGNSNQPQHF. CDR3 bases: TGTGTCAGCAGCCGCGACGGAAATAGCAATCAGCCTCAGCATTTT. V gene TRBV5-4 combines with J gene TRBJ1-5; D ambiguous. This CDR3 is 15 amino acids long. The germline gives CDR1 SGHNT, CDR2 YYREEE (reference sequence).

In the case of this clonotype: Sequence at one end of the junction differs from germline and may be a read error. The rearrangement links TRBV4-3 to TRBJ2-3, with TRBD2 matching over 13 bases. Germline V gene data show CDR1 as LGHNA and CDR2 as YSLEER. The CDR3 sequence is 16 residues long. Here the CDR3 DNA reads TGCGCCAGCAGCCAGGGGACTAGCGGGACCTCAGATACGCGGTATTTT. This sequence encodes CASSQGTSGTSDTRYF.

To note about this clonotype: The junction departs from the called germline gene at one end, perhaps through a read error. The chain carries TRBV14 and TRBJ2-7, with D perhaps TRBD2 (5 bases). The CDR3 sequence is 13 residues long. Germline V gives CDR1 SGHDN, CDR2 FVKESK. CDR3 DNA: TGTGCCAGCGGCCAAGGGCGGGCCTACGAGCAGAACTTC. Translation gives CASGQGRAYEQNF.

A note on this clonotype: At one end the junction does not follow the germline gene, possibly because of a read error. The rearrangement joins TRBV6-1 to TRBJ2-7; the D gene is possibly TRBD2 (5 bases). Germline V gene sequence: CDR1 MNHNS, CDR2 SASEGT. CDR3 size: 14 residues. The CDR3 coding sequence is TGTGCCAGCAGTGTACAGCGGAGATCCTACGGGCAGTACTTC. This codes for CASSVQRRSYGQYF.

Turning to this clonotype: This may stem from a read error, because a much larger clone lies one nucleotide away. Without the conserved terminal phenylalanine or tryptophan, this CDR3 likely stems from a read error. The gene calls are TRBV2 and TRBJ1-2; D ambiguous. CDR3 length: 14 residues. Trimming removed 1 base at V and 7 bases at J, with 13 bases between. Germline values: CDR1 SNHLY, CDR2 FYNNEI. DNA of the CDR3: TGTGCCAGCAGTGAAGATCTGGGGAGCGGTGGCTACACCTCC. Translated: CASSEDLGSGGYTS.

This chain connects TRBV14 to TRBJ2-2; D is perhaps TRBD1 (5 bases). Germline V gene data show CDR1 as SGHDN and CDR2 as FVKESK. V shed 7 bases and J shed 4 bases, with 13 bases lying between them. CDR3 length: 14 residues. CDR3 in DNA: TGTGCCAGCAACTTGACAGCGACCACCGGGGAGCTGTTTTTT. Its translation is CASNLTATTGELFF.

As concerns this clonotype: At one of its ends the junction is not consistent with the germline gene, which may arise from a read error. The chain recombines TRBV6-1 with TRBJ1-5, with D hard to call. CDR3 size: 13 residues. Per germline, CDR1 MNHNS and CDR2 SASEGT. The CDR3 DNA reads TGTGCCTGCAGTTGGAGTGGGAATCAGCCCCAGCTTTTT. It specifies CACSWSGNQPQLF.

Details on this clonotype: A read error is likely, as this CDR3 ends without the conserved phenylalanine or tryptophan. V gene TRBV6-2 or TRBV6-3 combines with J gene TRBJ2-1, with 7 bases lining up with TRBD2. The junction had 10 bases not matched to a gene; V was cut back by 7 bases and J by 10 bases. The length of the CDR3 is 13 residues. Germline V gene data show CDR1 as MNHEY and CDR2 as SVGEGT. The CDR3 DNA reads as TGTGCCAGCAAGGGAAGCGGGAAGACCGAGCAGTTCTTA. It is translated as CASKGSGKTEQFL.

Points on this clonotype: The junction does not match germline at one end; this may be a read error. V and J are TRBV11-2 and TRBJ2-7; the match to TRBD2 covers 10 bases. Germline V lookup: CDR1 SGHAT, CDR2 FQNNGV. The CDR3 is made up of 16 amino acids. The DNA for the CDR3 is TGTGCTAACAGCTTAGAACCTAGCGGGAGCTGGGTCGAGCTGTACTTC. Protein: CANSLEPSGSWVELYF.

Remarks on this clonotype: One end of the junction is discordant with germline, which a read error may explain. The chain combines TRBV11-2 with TRBJ2-1; D perhaps matches TRBD1 (6 bases). Germline values: CDR1 SGHAT, CDR2 FQNNGV. The CDR3 totals 17 residues. CDR3 sequence: CASSLGNRASSYNELLF. The CDR3 DNA sequence: TGTGCCAGCAGCTTAGGTAACAGGGCGAGCTCCTACAATGAGCTGTTATTT.

This rearrangement joins TRBV6-2 or TRBV6-3 to TRBJ1-5; TRBD1 is a possible D gene (6 bases). This CDR3 region has 14 residues. Looked up from germline, CDR1 is MNHEY and CDR2 is SVGEGT. V was clipped by 4 bases and J by 15 bases, with 22 bases between them. CDR3 loop: CASSSPGVNPPRHF. CDR3 nucleotide sequence: TGTGCCAGCAGTTCTCCAGGGGTTAATCCGCCACGGCATTTT.

This sequence joins TRBV6-5 and TRBJ2-5; D might be TRBD2 (5 bases). CDR3 size: 17 residues. Germline CDR1 MNHEY, CDR2 SVGAGI. As DNA, the CDR3 is TGTTTCAGCAGTCACTCGAGTAGTGGCGGGTCCCAAGAGACCCAGTACTTC. It encodes CFSSHSSSGGSQETQYF.

Only a few counts were recorded for this clonotype. This could be a read error, since a much larger clone is one nucleotide away. This chain connects TRBV5-5 to TRBJ2-7; 8 positions agree with TRBD1. This CDR3 has 16 residues. Germline CDR1 reads SGHKS; CDR2 reads YYEKEE (reference sequence). After removal of 0 bases from V and 3 bases from J, the junction contained 8 bases not matched to a gene. CDR3 amino acids: CASSLAWSGGNYEQYF. The CDR3 DNA follows: TGTGCCAGCAGCTTGGCCTGGTCAGGGGGCAACTACGAGCAGTACTTC. Filled out from reference TRBV5-5 and TRBJ2-7, the complete variable domain reads DAGVTQSPTHLIKTRGQQVTLRCSPISGHKSVSWYQQVLGQGPQFIFQYYEKEERGRGNFPDRFSARQFPNYSSELNVNALLLGDSALYLCASSLAWSGGNYEQYFGPGTRLTVT.

A word on this clonotype: One end of the junction fails to match germline, which may point to a read error. The gene calls are TRBV11-1 and TRBJ2-5; tentatively, D is TRBD2 (6 bases). CDR1 is SGHAT and CDR2 is FQDESV in the germline V gene (reference sequence). CDR3 size: 15 residues. CDR3 nucleotides: TGTGCCAGCAGCTTCCCGGTACTAGCCGGGAAGACTCAGTACTTC. The encoded protein is CASSFPVLAGKTQYF. The variable domain in full, with the rest retrieved from reference TRBV11-1 and TRBJ2-5, is EAEVAQSPRYKITEKSQAVAFWCDPISGHATLYWYRQILGQGPELLVQFQDESVVDDSQLPKDRFSAERLKGVDSTLKIQPAELGDSAMYLCASSFPVLAGKTQYFGPGTRLLVL.